This is a list of T cell receptor beta chains from one sample in a study of siplizumab effects on memory and regulatory T cells. The repertoire was sequenced with immunoSEQ multiplex PCR; TCRdb's copy has only in-frame clones and lacks some. The table has roughly 100,000 clones, nearly 95% seen once. Sequenced sample: Tregs sorted from blood. These receptors originate from a human donor in good health. CDR3s include the opening cysteine and the closing phenylalanine or tryptophan. Fields, in order: clone size, V gene, CDR3 protein. The size of a clone is reported for some rows only, either as once, few or many, or as a class for expanded clones.

size: -
V: TRBV6-1
CDR3: CASSGRELAGFIADTQYF

size: -
V: TRBV7-9
CDR3: CASSLRYGRAMYEQYF

size: -
V: TRBV10-3
CDR3: CAITPDSYTEAFF

size: -
V: TRBV10-1
CDR3: CASSDGRYNEQFF

size: -
V: TRBV18
CDR3: CASSPTNAQGKSYEQYF

size: -
V: TRBV27
CDR3: CASRPLKQGWDTEAFF

size: -
V: TRBV5-1
CDR3: CASSSPGQDEAFF

size: -
V: TRBV19
CDR3: CASSPTRQNYGYTF

size: -
V: TRBV4-2
CDR3: CASSQEEDRGRYIQYF

size: -
V: TRBV19
CDR3: CASRGGSLNTEAFF

size: -
V: TRBV11-3
CDR3: CASSLGVAGELFF

size: once
V: TRBV19
CDR3: CASSATMNEKLFF

size: -
V: TRBV21-1
CDR3: CASSKTRVRVYGYTF

size: -
V: TRBV29-1
CDR3: CSVYSGQGNRGYTF

size: -
V: TRBV5-6
CDR3: CASSRTGMGTNYGYTF

size: -
V: TRBV19
CDR3: CASRGVPGNTEAFF

size: -
V: TRBV28
CDR3: CASSLITEGYNEQFF

size: -
V: TRBV18
CDR3: CASSLWGYEQYF

size: -
V: TRBV6-5
CDR3: CAAGDPYGYTF